These 2 T cell receptor beta chains were sequenced from one sample in a study of T cell repertoires in cytomegalovirus infection. The antigens these receptors bind are not known. In TCRdb, the reads were re-called with MiXCR into one record per CDR3 protein. Of about 900,000 distinct CDR3 sequences listed, about a third are singletons. This material consisted of cultured CD8+ T cells from PBMCs, taken from culture after CMV antigen stimulation. Receptors were obtained from a human donor in good health (CMV status not recorded). Some clones in this sample may be carry-over from other donors' samples.

The CDR3 sequence is CATSRDSNTDTQYF. The CDR3 coding sequence is TGTGCCACCTCTAGGGACAGTAACACAGATACGCAGTATTTT. This sequence joins TRBV12-3 or TRBV12-4 and TRBJ2-3, with 7 bases lining up with TRBD1. The CDR3 runs 14 residues. V lost 10 bases, J lost 2 bases, and 9 bases stayed unmatched.

The rearrangement uses TRBV6-5 and TRBJ1-1, with D uncertain. The V gene's germline CDR1 is MNHEY and CDR2 SVGAGI. The V and J ends lost 6 bases and 1 base respectively, with 12 bases between them. CDR3 length: 14 residues. The CDR3 coding sequence is TGTGCCAGCAGCCCTAGACGGTGGAACACTGAAGCTTTCTTT. The encoded protein is CASSPRRWNTEAFF.